What follows are 5 T cell receptor beta chains derived from one specimen sequenced in a study of T cell responses to AZD1222 COVID-19 vaccine. Repertoires were generated with immunoSEQ multiplex PCR, while TCRdb's copy carries only in-frame clones and drops some. The sample consists of hundreds of thousands of clones, more than 85% of them appearing once. The material was peripheral blood, obtained on day 0 of MenACWY control vaccination. Source of these receptors: an adult in good health.

The chain couples TRBV30 to TRBJ2-2; D possibly corresponds to TRBD1 (5 bases). V was cut by 4 bases and J by 2 bases, with 8 bases left in between. Looked up from germline, CDR1 is GTSNPN and CDR2 is SVGIG (reference sequence). The CDR3 has 13 residues. CDR3 coding DNA: TGTGCCTGGAAGGGGTTCAACACCGGGGAGCTGTTTTTT. It specifies CAWKGFNTGELFF.

The chain carries TRBV10-3 and TRBJ2-7, with a tentative D call TRBD2 (6 bases). V lost 4 bases, J lost 5 bases, and 9 bases lay in between. Germline V gives CDR1 ENHRY, CDR2 SYGVKD. The CDR3 length is 12 residues. CDR3 sequence reads: CAISGGVHEQYF. The CDR3 region has the DNA TGTGCCATCAGTGGGGGGGTCCACGAGCAGTACTTC.

This sequence joins TRBV19 and TRBJ2-3; 9 positions match TRBD1. Trimming cost V 9 bases and J 7 bases; bases outside gene matches: 14. Looked up from germline, CDR1 is LNHDA and CDR2 is SQIVND (reference sequence). The CDR3 covers 15 residues. The CDR3 here is CASKPRDRDPHTQYF. The CDR3 DNA follows: TGTGCCAGCAAACCCCGGGACAGGGACCCTCATACGCAGTATTTT.

The chain is built from TRBV7-2 and TRBJ1-1; D might be TRBD1 (6 bases). The germline V gene has CDR1 SGHTA and CDR2 FQGNSA. With 1 base removed from V and 5 bases from J, the gap between germline ends came to 11 bases. The CDR3 runs 14 residues. CDR3 sequence: CASSLGIGGTEAFF. In DNA, the CDR3 is TGTGCCAGCAGCTTAGGAATAGGGGGGACTGAAGCTTTCTTT.

The rearrangement uses TRBV12-5 and TRBJ1-1, with D perhaps matching TRBD1 (6 bases). The germline V gene encodes CDR1 LGHNT and CDR2 FRNRAP. V was cut by 1 base and J by 0 bases, with 6 bases left in between. CDR3 length: 14 residues. The CDR3 is CASGLGQVNTEAFF. For the CDR3, the DNA is TGTGCTAGTGGTTTGGGACAGGTGAACACTGAAGCTTTCTTT.